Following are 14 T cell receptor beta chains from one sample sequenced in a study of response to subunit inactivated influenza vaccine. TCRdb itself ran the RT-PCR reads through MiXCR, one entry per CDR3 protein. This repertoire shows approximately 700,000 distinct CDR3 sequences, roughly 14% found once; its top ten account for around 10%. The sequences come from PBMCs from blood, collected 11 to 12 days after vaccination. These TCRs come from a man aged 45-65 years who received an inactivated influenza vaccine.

In DNA form, the CDR3 reads TGCAGTGCAAGGGACAGCTTAACAGATACGCAGTATTTT. It specifies CSARDSLTDTQYF. The chain is built from TRBV20-1 and TRBJ2-3, with 7 bases matching TRBD1. Germline V lookup: CDR1 DFQATT, CDR2 SNEGSKA (reference sequence). This CDR3 is 13 amino acids long. J gave up 3 bases and V 6 bases, and 6 bases lay outside the gene matches.

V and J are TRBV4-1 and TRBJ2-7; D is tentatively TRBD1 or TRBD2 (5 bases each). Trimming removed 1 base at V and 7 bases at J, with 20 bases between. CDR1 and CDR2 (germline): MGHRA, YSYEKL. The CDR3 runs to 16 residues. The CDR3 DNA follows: TGCGCCAGCAGCCAAGGACGTGGAGGCAGGGCATTAGAGCAGTACTTC. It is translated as CASSQGRGGRALEQYF.

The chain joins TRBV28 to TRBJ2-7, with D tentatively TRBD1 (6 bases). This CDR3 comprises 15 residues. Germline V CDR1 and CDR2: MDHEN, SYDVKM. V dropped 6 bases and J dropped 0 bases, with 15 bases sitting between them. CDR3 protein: CASRDLDSSSYEQYF. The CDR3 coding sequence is TGTGCCAGCAGAGACCTGGACAGCAGCTCCTACGAGCAGTACTTC.

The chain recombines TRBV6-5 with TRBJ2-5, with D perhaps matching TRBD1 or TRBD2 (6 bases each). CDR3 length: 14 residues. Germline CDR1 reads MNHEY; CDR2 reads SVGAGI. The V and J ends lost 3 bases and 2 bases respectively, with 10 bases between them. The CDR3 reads CASSYQGTQETQYF. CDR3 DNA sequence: TGTGCCAGCAGTTATCAGGGGACTCAAGAGACCCAGTACTTC.

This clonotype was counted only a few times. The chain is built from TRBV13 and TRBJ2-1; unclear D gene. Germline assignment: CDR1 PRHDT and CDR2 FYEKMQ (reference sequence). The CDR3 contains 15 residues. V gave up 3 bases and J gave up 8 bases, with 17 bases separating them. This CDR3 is CASSFPPDRTDEQFF. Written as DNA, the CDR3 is TGTGCCAGCAGCTTCCCCCCGGATCGAACGGATGAGCAGTTCTTC.

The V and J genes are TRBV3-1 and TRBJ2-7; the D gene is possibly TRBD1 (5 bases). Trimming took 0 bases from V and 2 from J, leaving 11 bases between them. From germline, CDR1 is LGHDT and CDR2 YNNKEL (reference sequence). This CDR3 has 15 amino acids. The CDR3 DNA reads TGTGCCAGCAGCCAAGATAACAGGCCACCCTACGAGCAGTACTTC. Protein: CASSQDNRPPYEQYF.

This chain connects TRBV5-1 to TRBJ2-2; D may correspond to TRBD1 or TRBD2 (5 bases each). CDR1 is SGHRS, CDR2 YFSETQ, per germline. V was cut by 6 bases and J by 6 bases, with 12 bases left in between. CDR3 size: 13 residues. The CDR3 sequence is CASTPTGPGELFF. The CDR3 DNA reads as TGCGCCAGCACCCCCACGGGGCCCGGGGAGCTGTTTTTT.

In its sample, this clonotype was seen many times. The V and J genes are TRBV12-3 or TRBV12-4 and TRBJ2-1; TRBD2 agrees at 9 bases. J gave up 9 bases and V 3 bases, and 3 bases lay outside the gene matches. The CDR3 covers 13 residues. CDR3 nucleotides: TGTGCCAGCAGTTTTGGCGGGGGGGCTGAGCAGTTCTTC. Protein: CASSFGGGAEQFF.

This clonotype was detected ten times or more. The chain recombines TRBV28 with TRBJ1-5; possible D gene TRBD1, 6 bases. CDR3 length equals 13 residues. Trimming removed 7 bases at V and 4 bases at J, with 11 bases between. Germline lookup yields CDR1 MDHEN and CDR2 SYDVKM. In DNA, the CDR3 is TGTGCCAGCACCTGGGGACAAAATCAGCCCCAGCATTTT. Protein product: CASTWGQNQPQHF.

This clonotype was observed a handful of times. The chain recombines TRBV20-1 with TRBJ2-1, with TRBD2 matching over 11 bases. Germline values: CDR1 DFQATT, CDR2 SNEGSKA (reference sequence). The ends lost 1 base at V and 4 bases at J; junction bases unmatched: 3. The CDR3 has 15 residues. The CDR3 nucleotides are TGCAGTGCTAGAGTGGGACTAGCGGTTTACAATGAGCAGTTCTTC. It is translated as CSARVGLAVYNEQFF.

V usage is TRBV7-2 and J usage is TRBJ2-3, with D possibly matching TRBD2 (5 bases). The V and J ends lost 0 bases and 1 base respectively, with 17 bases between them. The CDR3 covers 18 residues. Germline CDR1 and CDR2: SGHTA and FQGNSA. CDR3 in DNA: TGTGCCAGCAGCTTAGCGGAGGCCGGGCCCAGACGCACAGATACGCAGTATTTT. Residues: CASSLAEAGPRRTDTQYF.

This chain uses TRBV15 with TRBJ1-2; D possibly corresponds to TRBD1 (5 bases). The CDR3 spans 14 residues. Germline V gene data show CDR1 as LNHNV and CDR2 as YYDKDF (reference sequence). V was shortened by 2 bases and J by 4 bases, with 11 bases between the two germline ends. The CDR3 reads CATSRIGGGYGYTF. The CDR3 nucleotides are TGTGCCACCAGCAGAATCGGGGGTGGCTATGGCTACACCTTC. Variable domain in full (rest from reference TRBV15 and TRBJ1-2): DAMVIQNPRYQVTQFGKPVTLSCSQTLNHNVMYWYQQKSSQAPKLLFHYYDKDFNNEADTPDNFQSRRPNTSFCFLDIRSPGLGDTAMYLCATSRIGGGYGYTFGSGTRLTVV.

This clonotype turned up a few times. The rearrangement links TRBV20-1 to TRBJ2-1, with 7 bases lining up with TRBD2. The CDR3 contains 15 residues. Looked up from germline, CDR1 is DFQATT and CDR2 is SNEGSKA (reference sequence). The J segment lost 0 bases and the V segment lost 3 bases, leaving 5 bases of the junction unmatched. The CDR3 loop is CSASRAGLSYNEQFF. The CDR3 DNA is TGCAGTGCTAGTAGAGCGGGGCTCTCCTACAATGAGCAGTTCTTC.

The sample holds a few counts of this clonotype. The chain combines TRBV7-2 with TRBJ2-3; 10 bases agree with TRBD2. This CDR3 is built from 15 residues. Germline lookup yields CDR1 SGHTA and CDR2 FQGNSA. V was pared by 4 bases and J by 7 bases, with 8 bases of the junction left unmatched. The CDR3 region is CASSSPSGGTYTQYF. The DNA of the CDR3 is TGTGCCAGCAGCTCTCCTAGCGGGGGCACGTATACGCAGTATTTT.